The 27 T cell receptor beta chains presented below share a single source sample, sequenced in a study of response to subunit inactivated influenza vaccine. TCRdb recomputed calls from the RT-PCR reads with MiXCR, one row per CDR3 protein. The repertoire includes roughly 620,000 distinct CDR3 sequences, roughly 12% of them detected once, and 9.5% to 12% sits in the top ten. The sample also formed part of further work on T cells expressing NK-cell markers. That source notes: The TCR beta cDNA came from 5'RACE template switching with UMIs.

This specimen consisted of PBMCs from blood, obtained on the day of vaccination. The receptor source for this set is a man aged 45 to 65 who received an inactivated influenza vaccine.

This chain's CDR3 is CSASEGAAEKLFF. The DNA of the CDR3 is TGCAGTGCTAGTGAGGGGGCTGCTGAAAAACTGTTTTTT. The gene calls are TRBV20-1 and TRBJ1-4, with 7 bases identical to TRBD1. The germline CDR1 and CDR2 sequences are DFQATT and SNEGSKA (reference sequence). With V trimmed by 3 bases and J by 7 bases, 5 bases remained unmatched. This CDR3 spans 13 amino acids.

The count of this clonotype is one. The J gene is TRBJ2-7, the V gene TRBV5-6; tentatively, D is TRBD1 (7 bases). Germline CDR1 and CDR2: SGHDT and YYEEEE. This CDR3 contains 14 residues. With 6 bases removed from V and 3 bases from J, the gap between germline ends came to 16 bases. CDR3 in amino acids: CASTRGRTNYEQYF. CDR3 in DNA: TGTGCCAGCACCAGGGGGAGGACAAACTACGAGCAGTACTTC.

For the CDR3, the DNA is TGTGCCAGCAGTTTGACAGCGAGCTCCTATAATTCACCCCTCCACTTT. The encoded protein is CASSLTASSYNSPLHF. The chain is built from TRBV6-5 and TRBJ1-6; D perhaps matches TRBD1 (5 bases). The length of the CDR3 is 16 residues. Germline-derived CDR1 and CDR2 are MNHEY and SVGAGI. Trimming shortened V by 4 bases and J by 0 bases, and 10 bases separated the two germline ends.

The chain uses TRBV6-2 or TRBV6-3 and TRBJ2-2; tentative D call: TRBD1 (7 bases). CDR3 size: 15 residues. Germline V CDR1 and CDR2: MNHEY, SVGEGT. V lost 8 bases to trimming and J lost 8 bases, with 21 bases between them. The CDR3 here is CASLHGGGRSGELFF. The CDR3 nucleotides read TGTGCCAGCCTCCATGGAGGGGGCAGATCTGGGGAGCTGTTTTTT.

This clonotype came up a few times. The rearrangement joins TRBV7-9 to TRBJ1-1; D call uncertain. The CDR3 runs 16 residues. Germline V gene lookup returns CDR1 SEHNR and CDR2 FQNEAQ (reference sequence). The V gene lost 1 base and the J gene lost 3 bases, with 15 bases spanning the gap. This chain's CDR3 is CASSLVFRLRDTEAFF. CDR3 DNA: TGTGCCAGCAGCTTAGTATTCAGGCTCCGGGACACTGAAGCTTTCTTT.

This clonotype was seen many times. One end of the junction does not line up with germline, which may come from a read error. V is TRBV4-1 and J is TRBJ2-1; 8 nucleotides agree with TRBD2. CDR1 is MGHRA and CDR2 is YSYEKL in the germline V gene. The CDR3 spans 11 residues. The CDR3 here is CASSQGLERFF. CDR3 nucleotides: TGCGCCAGCAGCCAGGGACTAGAGCGGTTCTTC.

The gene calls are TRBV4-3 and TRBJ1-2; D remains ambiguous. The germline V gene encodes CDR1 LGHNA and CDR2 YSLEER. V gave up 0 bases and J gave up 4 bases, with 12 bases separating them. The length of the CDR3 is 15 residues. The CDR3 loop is CASSQEAQAIYGYTF. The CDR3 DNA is TGCGCCAGCAGCCAAGAGGCGCAGGCGATCTATGGCTACACCTTC.

CDR3 region: CASSQGTDNTEAFF. In nucleotides, the CDR3 is TGTGCCAGCAGCCAAGGGACAGATAACACTGAAGCTTTCTTT. The chain recombines TRBV9 with TRBJ1-1; 7 bases map to TRBD1. The CDR3 consists of 14 residues. Germline CDR1 and CDR2: SGDLS and YYNGEE. V trimming: 4 bases; J trimming: 2 bases; junction bases outside the gene matches: 5.

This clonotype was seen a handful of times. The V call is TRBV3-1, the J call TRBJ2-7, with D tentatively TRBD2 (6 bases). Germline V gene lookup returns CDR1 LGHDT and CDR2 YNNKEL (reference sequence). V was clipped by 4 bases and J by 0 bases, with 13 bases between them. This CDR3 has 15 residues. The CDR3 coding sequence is TGTGCCAGCAGCCTGGAGGGACGTCGCTCCTACGAGCAGTACTTC. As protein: CASSLEGRRSYEQYF.

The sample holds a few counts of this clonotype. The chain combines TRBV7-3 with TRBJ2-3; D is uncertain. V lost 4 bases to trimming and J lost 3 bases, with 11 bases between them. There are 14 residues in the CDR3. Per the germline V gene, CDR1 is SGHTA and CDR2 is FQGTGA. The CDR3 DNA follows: TGTGCCAGCAGCTCTGACGGGTCTACAGATACGCAGTATTTT. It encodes CASSSDGSTDTQYF.

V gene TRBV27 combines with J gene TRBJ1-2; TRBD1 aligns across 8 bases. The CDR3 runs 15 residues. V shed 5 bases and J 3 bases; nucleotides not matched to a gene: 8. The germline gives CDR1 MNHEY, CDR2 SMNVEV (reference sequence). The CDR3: CASSPTGVIDYGYTF. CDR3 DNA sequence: TGTGCCAGCAGTCCGACAGGGGTAATCGACTATGGCTACACCTTC.

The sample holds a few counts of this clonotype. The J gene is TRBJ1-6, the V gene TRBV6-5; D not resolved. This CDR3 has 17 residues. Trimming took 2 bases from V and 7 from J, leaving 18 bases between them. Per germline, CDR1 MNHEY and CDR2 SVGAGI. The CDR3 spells CASSYRVPRVANSPLHF. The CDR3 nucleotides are TGTGCCAGCAGTTACCGGGTCCCGAGGGTGGCGAATTCACCCCTCCACTTT.

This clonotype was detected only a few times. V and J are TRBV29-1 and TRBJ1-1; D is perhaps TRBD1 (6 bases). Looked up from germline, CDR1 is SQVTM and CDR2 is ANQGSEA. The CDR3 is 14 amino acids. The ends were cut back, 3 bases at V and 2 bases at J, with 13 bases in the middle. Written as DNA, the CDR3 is TGCAGCGTTGATTCGACAGGACTTAACACTGAAGCTTTCTTT. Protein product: CSVDSTGLNTEAFF.

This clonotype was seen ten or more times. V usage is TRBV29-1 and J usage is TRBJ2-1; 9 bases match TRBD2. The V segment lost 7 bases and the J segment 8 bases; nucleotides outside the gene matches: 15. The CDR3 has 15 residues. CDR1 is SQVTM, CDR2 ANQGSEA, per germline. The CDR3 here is CSAERRGRAWDEQFF. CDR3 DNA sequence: TGCAGCGCCGAACGTCGCGGGAGGGCCTGGGATGAGCAGTTCTTC.

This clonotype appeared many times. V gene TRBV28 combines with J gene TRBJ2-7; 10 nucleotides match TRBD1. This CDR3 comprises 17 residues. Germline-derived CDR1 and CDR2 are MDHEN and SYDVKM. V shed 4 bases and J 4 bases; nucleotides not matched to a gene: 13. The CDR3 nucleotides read TGTGCCAGCAGTTATCTGACAGGGGGCCGCGGAGTATACGAGCAGTACTTC. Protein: CASSYLTGGRGVYEQYF. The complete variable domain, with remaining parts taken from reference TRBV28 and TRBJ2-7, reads DVKVTQSSRYLVKRTGEKVFLECVQDMDHENMFWYRQDPGLGLRLIYFSYDVKMKEKGDIPEGYSVSREKKERFSLILESASTNQTSMYLCASSYLTGGRGVYEQYFGPGTRLTVT.

CDR3 region: CASSRGSGELWNSPLHF. In nucleotides, the CDR3 is TGCGCCAGCAGCAGAGGGTCGGGGGAACTGTGGAATTCACCCCTCCACTTT. The chain uses TRBV4-1 and TRBJ1-6; possibly TRBD1 for D (5 bases). Trimming stripped 5 bases from V and 7 bases from J, with 21 bases between. CDR1 and CDR2 (germline): MGHRA, YSYEKL. The CDR3 sequence is 17 residues long.

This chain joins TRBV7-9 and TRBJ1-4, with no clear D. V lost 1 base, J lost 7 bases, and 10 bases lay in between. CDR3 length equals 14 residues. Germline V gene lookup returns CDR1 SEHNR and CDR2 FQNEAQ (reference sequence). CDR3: CASSLDTRSEKLFF. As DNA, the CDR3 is TGTGCCAGCAGCTTAGATACACGGAGTGAAAAACTGTTTTTT.

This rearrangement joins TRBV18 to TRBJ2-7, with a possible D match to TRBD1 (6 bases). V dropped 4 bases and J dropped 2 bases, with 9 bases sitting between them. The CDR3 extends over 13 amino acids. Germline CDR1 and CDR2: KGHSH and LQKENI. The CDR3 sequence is CASSRQDPYEQYF. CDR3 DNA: TGTGCCAGCTCACGACAGGATCCCTACGAGCAGTACTTC.

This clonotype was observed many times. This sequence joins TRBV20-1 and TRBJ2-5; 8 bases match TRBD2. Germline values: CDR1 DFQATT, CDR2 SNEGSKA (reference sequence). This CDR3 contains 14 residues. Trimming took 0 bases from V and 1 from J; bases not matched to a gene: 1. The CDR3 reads CSARESGSQETQYF. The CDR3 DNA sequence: TGCAGTGCTAGAGAGAGCGGGAGCCAAGAGACCCAGTACTTC.

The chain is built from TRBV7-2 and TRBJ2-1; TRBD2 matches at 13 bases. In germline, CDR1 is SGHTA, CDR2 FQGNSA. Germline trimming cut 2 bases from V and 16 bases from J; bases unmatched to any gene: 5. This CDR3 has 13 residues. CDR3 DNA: TGTGCCAGCAGCTTAACTAGCGGGGGGGCCGCATTCTTC. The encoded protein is CASSLTSGGAAFF.

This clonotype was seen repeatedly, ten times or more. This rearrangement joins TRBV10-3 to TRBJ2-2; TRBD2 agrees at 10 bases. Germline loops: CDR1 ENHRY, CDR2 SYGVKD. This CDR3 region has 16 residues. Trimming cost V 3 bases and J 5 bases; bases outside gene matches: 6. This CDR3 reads CAISDRTSGGTGELFF. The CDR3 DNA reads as TGTGCCATCAGTGACAGGACTAGCGGAGGGACCGGGGAGCTGTTTTTT.

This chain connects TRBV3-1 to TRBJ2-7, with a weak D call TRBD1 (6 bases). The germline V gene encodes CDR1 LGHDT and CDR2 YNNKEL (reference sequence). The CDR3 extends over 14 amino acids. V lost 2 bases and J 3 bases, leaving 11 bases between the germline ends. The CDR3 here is CASSQHRVRYEQYF. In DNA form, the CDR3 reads TGTGCCAGCAGCCAACACAGGGTGCGCTACGAGCAGTACTTC.

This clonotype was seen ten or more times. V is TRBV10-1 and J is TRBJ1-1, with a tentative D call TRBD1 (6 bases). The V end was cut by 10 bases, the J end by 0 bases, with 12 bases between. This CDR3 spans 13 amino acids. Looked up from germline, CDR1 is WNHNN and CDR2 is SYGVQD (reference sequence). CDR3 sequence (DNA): TGCGCCACGCGACAGGACATGAACACTGAAGCTTTCTTT. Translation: CATRQDMNTEAFF.

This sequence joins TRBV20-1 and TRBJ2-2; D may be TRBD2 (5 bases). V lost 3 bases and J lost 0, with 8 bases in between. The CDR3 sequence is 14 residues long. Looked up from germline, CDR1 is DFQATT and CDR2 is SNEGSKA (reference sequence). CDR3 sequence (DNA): TGCAGTGCTAGGGAGACTACGAACACCGGGGAGCTGTTTTTT. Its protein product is CSARETTNTGELFF.

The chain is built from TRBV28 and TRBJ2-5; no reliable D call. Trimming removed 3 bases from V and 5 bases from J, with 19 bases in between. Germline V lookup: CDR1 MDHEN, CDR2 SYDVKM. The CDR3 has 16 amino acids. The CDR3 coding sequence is TGTGCCAGCAGTTTCTTAAGTCGCTCGATAGGGGAGACCCAGTACTTC. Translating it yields CASSFLSRSIGETQYF.

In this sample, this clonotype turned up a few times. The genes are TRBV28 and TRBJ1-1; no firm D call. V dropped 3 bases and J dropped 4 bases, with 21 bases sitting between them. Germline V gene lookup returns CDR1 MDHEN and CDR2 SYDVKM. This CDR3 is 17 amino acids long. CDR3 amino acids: CASSFGLWVGKGTEAFF. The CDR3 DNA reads TGTGCCAGCAGTTTCGGGCTGTGGGTAGGGAAGGGCACTGAAGCTTTCTTT.

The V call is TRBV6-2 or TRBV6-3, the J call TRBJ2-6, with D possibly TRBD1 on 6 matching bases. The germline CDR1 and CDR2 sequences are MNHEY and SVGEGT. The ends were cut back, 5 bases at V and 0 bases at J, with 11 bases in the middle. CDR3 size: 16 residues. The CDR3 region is CASSTKQGSGANVLTF. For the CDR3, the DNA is TGTGCCAGCAGTACCAAACAGGGCTCTGGGGCCAACGTCCTGACTTTC.